A selection of T cell receptor beta chains follows, all from one sample in a study of CD8+ T cells in alopecia areata. TCRdb keeps only in-frame clones here, not all; method: immunoSEQ multiplex PCR. This table has around 160,000 clones, 60% to 75% appearing once. The sample was CD4+ T cells sorted from blood, taken at week 24, from a patient treated with tofacitinib. All receptors derive from a human donor with alopecia areata. CDR3s include the opening cysteine and the closing phenylalanine or tryptophan. D genes are given only for firm matches. The listing skips clone size in some rows; elsewhere it reads once, few, many or a size class.

j_call,d_call,v_call,clone_size,cdr3_nt,cdr3_aa
TRBJ1-6,-,TRBV5-1,-,TGCGCCAGCAGCCTGCGCAGGGATTCACCCCTCCACTTT,CASSLRRDSPLHF
TRBJ1-4,TRBD1,TRBV29-1,once,TGCAGCGTGAAGGGGGCAGTCAATGAAAAACTGTTTTTT,CSVKGAVNEKLFF
TRBJ2-3,TRBD1,TRBV25-1,-,TGTGCCAGCAGTGCGACAGGGTCTGACACGCAGTATTTT,CASSATGSDTQYF
TRBJ1-2,TRBD1,TRBV7-2,-,TGTGCCAGCAGCCAGACAGGGGAAAGGGGCTACACCTTC,CASSQTGERGYTF
TRBJ2-5,TRBD2,TRBV15,-,TGTGCCACCAGCACCCGTGCGGGGGGTCAAGAGACCCAGTACTTC,CATSTRAGGQETQYF
TRBJ1-1,-,TRBV5-6,few,TGTGCCAGCAGCACCGGGACGGTGAACACTGAAGCTTTCTTT,CASSTGTVNTEAFF
TRBJ1-2,TRBD1,TRBV27,-,TGTGCCAGCAGTCCGACACGACAGGGGGATCGGAGGGCCTATGGCTACACCTTC,CASSPTRQGDRRAYGYTF
TRBJ1-3,TRBD1,TRBV4-1,once,TGCGCCAGCAGCGGTCCGGGACAGGGTATTCCTGGAAACACCATATATTTT,CASSGPGQGIPGNTIYF
TRBJ2-7,-,TRBV29-1,-,TGCAGCGTTGAGGGGAGGACAGCCTCCTACGAGCAGTACTTC,CSVEGRTASYEQYF
TRBJ1-2,-,TRBV2,few,TGTGCCAGCTCTGCCCGAGAATATGGCTACACCTTC,CASSAREYGYTF
TRBJ2-1,TRBD2,TRBV29-1,-,TGCAGCGTTGAGGGACTAGCGGGGGGGAAGCAGTTCTTC,CSVEGLAGGKQFF
TRBJ2-1,TRBD2,TRBV29-1,few,TGCAGCGTTTCCGGCGGGGGGAATGAGCAGTTCTTC,CSVSGGGNEQFF
TRBJ2-7,-,TRBV6-5,-,TGTGCCAGCAGTGGCAGGGAACTTGGCTCCTACGAGCAGTACTTC,CASSGRELGSYEQYF
TRBJ2-1,TRBD2,TRBV30,-,TGTGCCTGGAGTGGCAGCGGGGGGGGGCCGTTCTTC,CAWSGSGGGPFF
TRBJ1-2,-,TRBV29-1,-,TGCAGCGTTTCTTCGAAGGTGTTTGGGAATGCTGGCTACACCTTC,CSVSSKVFGNAGYTF
TRBJ2-1,-,TRBV29-1,once,TGCAGCGTTGATTTGCCGGGGCCAGAAAATGAGCAGTTCTTC,CSVDLPGPENEQFF
TRBJ2-7,-,TRBV25-1,-,TGTGCCAGCCGGGGCAGTGTGGAGCAGTACTTC,CASRGSVEQYF
TRBJ2-7,-,TRBV18,few,TGTGCCAGCTCACGTACGACAGCAGCAAGAGAGCAGTACTTC,CASSRTTAAREQYF
TRBJ1-5,-,TRBV6-6,-,TGTGCCAGCAGTTCCCAAGACGGGAATCAGCCCCAGCATTTT,CASSSQDGNQPQHF
TRBJ1-2,-,TRBV5-6,few,TGTGCCAGCAGCTTGTCTGGGGCGAACTATGGCTACACCTTC,CASSLSGANYGYTF
TRBJ2-2,TRBD2,TRBV6-5,-,TGTGCCAGCAGTATAGCGGGGGGGCTGACCGGGGAGCTGTTTTTT,CASSIAGGLTGELFF
TRBJ1-1,-,TRBV25-1,-,TGTGCCACCCGGTTGAACACTGAAGCTTTCTTT,CATRLNTEAFF
TRBJ2-7,-,TRBV27,-,TGTGCCAGCAGTTCCCATAGTCTCGGCGAGCAGTACTTC,CASSSHSLGEQYF
TRBJ2-2,-,TRBV29-1,-,TGCAGCGTAGGGGCAGTAGGCGGGGAGCTGTTTTTT,CSVGAVGGELFF
TRBJ2-7,TRBD1,TRBV2,few,TGTGCCAGCAGTGACCTGGTGGACAGGGTCGAGCAGTACTTC,CASSDLVDRVEQYF
TRBJ2-7,-,TRBV7-8,-,TGTGCCAGCAGCCCCACATTATCTCAGCAGTACTTC,CASSPTLSQQYF
TRBJ2-3,TRBD2,TRBV30,-,TGTGCCTGGAGTGCGAACCGATTTACTAGCGGAAATACGCCAGATACGCAGTATTTT,CAWSANRFTSGNTPDTQYF
TRBJ1-1,TRBD1,TRBV29-1,-,TGCAGCGCTGGGACAGGGAACACTGAAGCTTTCTTT,CSAGTGNTEAFF
TRBJ2-1,-,TRBV29-1,-,TGCAGCGTTGGCCTTACAATCAATGAGCAGTTCTTC,CSVGLTINEQFF
TRBJ2-7,-,TRBV9,few,TGTGCCAGCACGCCGGGGCGGACCTCCTACGAGCAGTACTTC,CASTPGRTSYEQYF
TRBJ2-5,-,TRBV15,-,TGTGCCACCAGCAGAGATCCCGGCCAAGAGACCCAGTACTTC,CATSRDPGQETQYF
TRBJ1-6,-,TRBV2,-,TGTGCCAGCAGTCTCGACCTAATGGGGAATTCACCCCTCCACTTT,CASSLDLMGNSPLHF
TRBJ2-6,-,TRBV2,few,TGTGCCAGCTCCCAGAGGGGGGGGGCCAACGTCCTGACTTTC,CASSQRGGANVLTF
TRBJ2-6,-,TRBV19,few,TGTGCCAGTAGTGGAGGCTCTGGGGCCAACGTCCTGACTTTC,CASSGGSGANVLTF
TRBJ1-1,TRBD1,TRBV5-4,once,TGTGCCAGCAGGGGTACGACCAGGGGGCGTATCACTGAAGCTTTCTTT,CASRGTTRGRITEAFF
TRBJ2-5,-,TRBV15,-,TGTGCCACCAGCAAAGAGGTCCTAGCGCGGGAGACCCAGTACTTC,CATSKEVLARETQYF
TRBJ2-7,TRBD1,TRBV4-2,-,TGTGCCAGCAGTCATGAGTGGACAGGGTTATACGAGCAGTACTTC,CASSHEWTGLYEQYF
TRBJ1-2,-,TRBV6-6,-,TGTGCCAGCAGTTACTCGCCAGACAACTATGGCTACACCTTC,CASSYSPDNYGYTF
TRBJ1-3,-,TRBV29-1,-,TGCAGCGTGATCGGACAGCCACTATCTGGAAACACCATATATTTT,CSVIGQPLSGNTIYF
TRBJ1-1,TRBD1,TRBV7-2,-,TGTGCCAGCAGCCACCGGACAGGAGAGAACACTGAAGCTTTCTTT,CASSHRTGENTEAFF
TRBJ1-1,-,TRBV7-2,-,TGTGCCAGCAGCCCAACGCCTTTGAACACTGAAGCTTTCTTT,CASSPTPLNTEAFF
TRBJ2-2,TRBD1,TRBV11-2,-,TGTGCCAGCAGCCTAAACCCGGGACAGGGCGGCACCGGGGAGCTGTTTTTT,CASSLNPGQGGTGELFF